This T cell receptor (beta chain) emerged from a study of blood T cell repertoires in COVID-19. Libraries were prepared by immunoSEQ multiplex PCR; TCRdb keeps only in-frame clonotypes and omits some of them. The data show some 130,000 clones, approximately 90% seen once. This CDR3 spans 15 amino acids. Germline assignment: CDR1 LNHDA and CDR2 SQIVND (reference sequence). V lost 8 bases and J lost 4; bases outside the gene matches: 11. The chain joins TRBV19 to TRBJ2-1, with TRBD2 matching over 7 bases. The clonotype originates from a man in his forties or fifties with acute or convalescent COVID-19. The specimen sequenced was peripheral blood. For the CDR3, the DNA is TGTGCCAGTCGAAACCTAGCGGTAGAGTACAATGAGCAGTTCTTC. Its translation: CASRNLAVEYNEQFF.